The TCR beta chain under discussion was sequenced for a study of blood T cell repertoires in COVID-19. Study summary: Sites in the United States, Italy and Spain provided acute and convalescent COVID-19 samples. T cells, B-cell-depleted T cells, or PBMCs supplied cDNA or gDNA.

Germline V CDR1 and CDR2: MRHNA, SNTAGT. The J segment lost 1 base and the V segment lost 6 bases, leaving 8 bases of the junction unmatched. CDR3 length equals 15 residues. Using immunoSEQ multiplex PCR, the repertoire was profiled, and TCRdb retains in-frame clones only, with some absent. The sample yields about 300,000 clones, around 82% seen once. J is TRBJ1-1 and V is TRBV6-4; 7 bases are a match to TRBD1. This TCR was recovered from a woman in her fifties or sixties with acute or convalescent COVID-19. Sequences were obtained from peripheral blood. The CDR3 DNA is TGTGCCAGCAGGATTGCCGGGACAGCGAACACTGAAGCTTTCTTT. Encoded protein: CASRIAGTANTEAFF.